This entry is about one T cell receptor beta chain. After autologous stem cell transplantation all patients relapsed, and prior brentuximab vedotin exposure differed between cohorts. The V end lost 6 bases, the J end lost 3 bases, and 9 bases lay between the germline ends. Germline CDR1 is SGHAT and CDR2 is FQNNGV. The CDR3 is made up of 12 amino acids. This specimen comes from a study of PD-1 blockade in classical Hodgkin lymphoma. Across the study: Nivolumab was given intravenously to patients at 3 mg/kg every 2 weeks.

The method was immunoSEQ multiplex PCR; TCRdb's version includes in-frame clones alone and lacks a portion of them. This sample has 80,000 to 100,000 clones, with roughly 76% found just once. The sequencing used peripheral blood mononuclear cells (PBMCs), collected before the second cycle of nivolumab. This chain connects TRBV11-2 to TRBJ2-7; D uncertain. This clonotype was obtained from a human donor with classical Hodgkin lymphoma. For the CDR3, the DNA is TGTGCCAGCAGTCCCGGGCTCTACGAGCAGTACTTC. It translates to CASSPGLYEQYF.